The source of this T cell receptor beta chain is a study of blood T cell repertoires in COVID-19. Sequencing was performed with immunoSEQ multiplex PCR; in TCRdb, only in-frame clones are kept and a portion is missing. The table has around 230,000 clones, about four fifths seen once. The clonotype comes from a woman between 40 and 55 years old with active or convalescent COVID-19. The specimen was peripheral blood.

DNA of the CDR3: TGTGCCAGCAGCTTAGTGGCTTACCCCACAGATACGCAGTATTTT. Amino acids: CASSLVAYPTDTQYF. The V gene is TRBV7-2, the J gene TRBJ2-3; D remains unclear. The V and J ends lost 1 base and 2 bases respectively, with 10 bases between them. The germline gives CDR1 SGHTA, CDR2 FQGNSA. The CDR3 is 15 residues long.